The sequence of this TCR beta chain was determined in a study of blood T cell repertoires in COVID-19 (dated by TCRdb to between 2020 and 2021). In the study overall: Samples covering the acute and convalescent phases of COVID-19 were provided by collaborators in the United States, Italy and Spain. The material from the prospective study consisted of cDNA or gDNA derived from T cells, B-cell-depleted T cells, or PBMCs. Subjects who had been exposed to COVID-19, were actively infected with it, or had recovered from it provided the deeply sampled blood TCRbeta repertoires that made up the dataset. The repertoires were released in a freely available public database intended as a resource for research on the immune response to SARS-CoV-2. Samples were obtained from the ongoing ImmuneRACE study (first 160 participants) and from about 1,300 subjects provided by 6 global collaborators. Sample metadata almost always included a de-identified subject ID, COVID-19 status, age in years and sex. Where HLA class I and class II types were available, the types were taken from metadata supplied by the sample provider, not from assay-based typing. Study-wide conclusions, independent of this receptor: How much clinical and demographic metadata was included differed by source and by participant, and the metadata was provided uncurated.

TCRbeta CDR3 regions were amplified from genomic DNA by means of the immunoSEQ Assay, a bias-controlled multiplex PCR. Processing in the source paper ran as follows. The number of nucleated cells in each sample was estimated from the amplification of reference gene primers within the assay. To quantify the absolute abundance of each unique TCRbeta CDR3 rearrangement, sequence reads were collapsed and filtered. Productive Simpson clonality was computed per sample as the square root of Simpson's diversity index over productive rearrangements. Drawn from immuneACCESS, this table holds only the in-frame rearrangements with V and J called that TCRdb kept. Clones are partly lost; checked studies trace under half to an unresolved V gene and leave the rest unexplained. The V and J calls and the clone size are those of that table, but D and trimming were determined from the DNA. This sample has some 320,000 clones in its table, and about 85% of those were observed once. Around 2% of the sample lies in the top ten.

Participants in the prospective study were enrolled through a virtual design, were aged 18 to 89 years, and lived in approximately 25 United States geographic areas. Cohort assignment in the prospective study relied on participant-reported clinical history from a screening survey and a study questionnaire. Exposed participants were defined as having been in contact with someone with a PCR-confirmed or clinician-diagnosed COVID-19 case within 2 weeks of study entry. In the prospective study, whole blood, serum and a nasopharyngeal or oropharyngeal swab were collected from each participant by mobile phlebotomists. Participants in the prospective study had the option to provide additional blood draws and questionnaires over a roughly 2-month period. Before DNA extraction, blood samples from the prospective study were shipped at room temperature or frozen. Trimming costs V 3 bases and J 3 bases, and their ends lie 13 bases apart. Via the germline V gene, CDR1 is KGHSH and CDR2 LQKENI. The CDR3 runs 15 amino acids, cysteine and phenylalanine included. Left in the record is the CDR3 DNA by itself, 45 bases read in frame from the first base.

Details on this clone: This clone's antigen is unknown. No quality values exist for individual bases; no much larger clone is one base distant.

The sample comprised PBMCs or T cells enriched from blood (not recorded which). The V and J genes are TRBV18 and TRBJ2-3; the best D guess is TRBD1, with 7 bases matching. This clonotype was sampled from a woman in her twenties or thirties who had been exposed to COVID-19. The CDR3: CASSPVSGGTDTQYF. The DNA reads TGTGCCAGCTCACCCGTGTCAGGGGGGACAGATACGCAGTATTTT.